This T cell receptor beta chain was sequenced during a study of T cell changes during pregnancy in multiple sclerosis (dated by TCRdb to between 2018 and 2021). A note on the overall study: Changes in the T cell repertoire over the course of pregnancy were examined in this study in women with multiple sclerosis.

For CDR1 and CDR2, the germline V gene (reference sequence) lists LNHDA and SQIVND. V and J are trimmed by 4 bases and 9 bases, and the gene matches miss 12 bases of the junction. The CDR3 spans 15 residues, from the cysteine through the phenylalanine. The read is trimmed to its CDR3 DNA, 45 bases read in frame from base 1. Library prep was done by the immunoSEQ multiplex PCR assay. TCRdb limited this immuneACCESS table to in-frame rearrangements with V and J called. A share of clones is missing; checked studies link under half to unresolved V genes, and the rest is unexplained. Present in this sample are approximately 72,000 clones, 80% to 95% of which were seen just once. Of the sample, 1.5% to 2% is held by the ten largest clones. With regard to this clone: It has no known antigen specificity. No base quality values were provided; no much bigger clone lies one nucleotide off.

Sequences were derived from peripheral blood, sampled in the first trimester of pregnancy. The sequence joins TRBV19 to TRBJ2-1; TRBD2 lines up with 7 middle nucleotides. The source is a female donor in good health, enrolled as a control in a pregnancy study. This receptor carries the CDR3 CASSTQGLLGVEQFF. The nucleotides are TGTGCCAGTAGTACCCAGGGACTACTTGGGGTTGAGCAGTTCTTC.